The entry that follows covers one TCR beta chain sequence. Regarding time point: newly diagnosed GD, antithyroid drugs for less than 3 months. Extracted RNA from PBMCs served as the source of the TCR library. Patients hailed from an endocrinology department in Xi'an, China. Arm-PCR of CDR3 regions and iRepertoire HTBI primers were used to build TCR beta libraries. Using its own MiXCR run on the multiplex PCR reads, TCRdb lists one record per CDR3 protein. Seen here are about 470,000 distinct CDR3 sequences, more than 13% observed once, and the top ten hold approximately 16%. These data are taken from a study of regulatory T cells in long-lasting Graves disease. Germline V gene data show CDR1 as SGHAT and CDR2 as FQNNGV. The germline V and J ends were trimmed by 1 base and 8 bases, with 15 bases remaining between them. CDR3 length: 15 residues. This same sample was also part of a study on T cells in Graves' hyperthyroidism and ophthalmopathy.

This TCR came from a woman in her 30s with Graves disease. Sample: peripheral blood mononuclear cells (PBMCs), taken at new diagnosis, from a patient treated with antithyroid drugs. The V gene is TRBV11-2, the J gene TRBJ2-1; the D gene could be TRBD1 or TRBD2 (5 bases each). The CDR3 nucleotides read TGTGCCAGCAGCTTAGCGGGGCGGTCCAACGATGAGCAGTTCTTC. Its translation is CASSLAGRSNDEQFF.